The rows below give T cell receptor beta chains drawn from one sample of a study of T-cell memory formation after mild COVID-19. Using its own MiXCR run on the 5' RACE reads, TCRdb lists one record per CDR3 protein. The sample contains approximately 150,000 distinct CDR3 sequences, roughly 6.3% of which appear only once. Material: PBMCs or a T cell subset sorted from them (not recorded which). These receptors were collected from an adult woman who had mild COVID-19 (a few samples of this study predate the infection). Cell type and time point are not known. Both conserved end residues are part of each CDR3. A D gene is named only where the DNA matches it firmly. Part of the rows lack a size; the others show once, few, many or a class for expanded clones.

cdr3_aa: CASSLVYNSDTEAFF; cdr3_nt: TGTGCCAGCAGCTTGGTGTATAACAGTGACACTGAAGCTTTCTTT; v_call: TRBV7-2; d_call: NA; clone_size: few; j_call: TRBJ1-1
cdr3_aa: CASSRPSGSGSSDEQFF; cdr3_nt: TGCGCCAGCAGCCGGCCTTCCGGCAGCGGGAGTTCTGATGAGCAGTTCTTC; v_call: TRBV4-3; d_call: TRBD2; clone_size: NA; j_call: TRBJ2-1
cdr3_aa: CASSRGEGTEAFF; cdr3_nt: TGTGCCAGCAGCCGAGGGGAAGGCACTGAAGCTTTCTTT; v_call: TRBV2; d_call: NA; clone_size: NA; j_call: TRBJ1-1
cdr3_aa: CSAVGGNSPLHF; cdr3_nt: TGCAGTGCTGTAGGGGGTAATTCACCCCTCCACTTT; v_call: TRBV20-1; d_call: NA; clone_size: many; j_call: TRBJ1-6
cdr3_aa: CASSRVYGTGELFF; cdr3_nt: TGTGCCAGCAGCCGGGTTTATGGCACCGGGGAGCTGTTTTTT; v_call: TRBV7-8; d_call: NA; clone_size: few; j_call: TRBJ2-2
cdr3_aa: CSAQITGNEQFF; cdr3_nt: TGCAGTGCACAGATCACAGGGAATGAGCAGTTCTTC; v_call: TRBV20-1; d_call: NA; clone_size: many; j_call: TRBJ2-1
cdr3_aa: CSARRGNSYGTEAFF; cdr3_nt: TGCAGTGCTAGGCGGGGGAACTCATACGGCACTGAAGCTTTCTTT; v_call: TRBV20-1; d_call: NA; clone_size: NA; j_call: TRBJ1-1
cdr3_aa: CASSERLAGANTQYF; cdr3_nt: TGTGCCAGCAGCGAAAGACTAGCGGGAGCAAATACGCAGTATTTT; v_call: TRBV7-2; d_call: TRBD2; clone_size: many; j_call: TRBJ2-3
cdr3_aa: CASSTTSGRVYEQYF; cdr3_nt: TGTGCCAGCAGTACCACTAGCGGGAGGGTCTACGAGCAGTACTTC; v_call: TRBV27; d_call: TRBD2; clone_size: many; j_call: TRBJ2-7
cdr3_aa: CSVGPPGANVLTF; cdr3_nt: TGCAGCGTTGGGCCTCCGGGGGCCAACGTCCTGACTTTC; v_call: TRBV29-1; d_call: NA; clone_size: many; j_call: TRBJ2-6
cdr3_aa: CSVAGGPNTEAFF; cdr3_nt: TGCAGCGTTGCGGGAGGGCCCAACACTGAAGCTTTCTTT; v_call: TRBV29-1; d_call: NA; clone_size: many; j_call: TRBJ1-1
cdr3_aa: CASSPRTSGGNTGELFF; cdr3_nt: TGTGCCAGCAGCCCTCGGACTAGCGGGGGGAACACCGGGGAGCTGTTTTTT; v_call: TRBV7-2; d_call: TRBD2; clone_size: NA; j_call: TRBJ2-2
cdr3_aa: CASSATWGSYNEQFF; cdr3_nt: TGTGCCAGCAGTGCTACCTGGGGGAGCTACAATGAGCAGTTCTTC; v_call: TRBV6-5; d_call: NA; clone_size: NA; j_call: TRBJ2-1
cdr3_aa: CASSKKETQYF; cdr3_nt: TGTGCCAGCAGCAAAAAAGAGACCCAGTACTTC; v_call: TRBV12-3/TRBV12-4; d_call: NA; clone_size: NA; j_call: TRBJ2-5
cdr3_aa: CASSVGSGIYNEQFF; cdr3_nt: TGTGCCAGCAGCGTAGGAAGCGGAATTTACAATGAGCAGTTCTTC; v_call: TRBV9; d_call: NA; clone_size: few; j_call: TRBJ2-1
cdr3_aa: CATSARLRNEQFF; cdr3_nt: TGTGCCACCAGTGCGAGACTAAGGAATGAGCAGTTCTTC; v_call: TRBV24-1; d_call: NA; clone_size: many; j_call: TRBJ2-1
cdr3_aa: CASSRQGANGELFF; cdr3_nt: TGTGCCAGCAGTAGACAGGGGGCGAACGGGGAGCTGTTTTTT; v_call: TRBV12-3/TRBV12-4; d_call: TRBD1; clone_size: few; j_call: TRBJ2-2
cdr3_aa: CASVRPGLATDTQYF; cdr3_nt: TGTGCCAGCGTTCGACCGGGACTAGCGACAGATACGCAGTATTTT; v_call: TRBV18; d_call: TRBD2; clone_size: NA; j_call: TRBJ2-3
cdr3_aa: CASSQPSSRESGYTF; cdr3_nt: TGTGCCAGCAGCCAACCAAGTAGCAGGGAATCTGGCTACACCTTC; v_call: TRBV3-1; d_call: NA; clone_size: few; j_call: TRBJ1-2
cdr3_aa: CASSITGTGGDEQYF; cdr3_nt: TGTGCCAGCAGCATTACCGGGACAGGGGGCGACGAGCAGTACTTC; v_call: TRBV12-3/TRBV12-4; d_call: TRBD1; clone_size: NA; j_call: TRBJ2-7
cdr3_aa: CAGRLAATSTDTQYF; cdr3_nt: TGTGCCGGGCGACTAGCGGCGACTAGCACAGATACGCAGTATTTT; v_call: TRBV30; d_call: TRBD2; clone_size: many; j_call: TRBJ2-3
cdr3_aa: CASSPRGMVGYEQYF; cdr3_nt: TGTGCCAGCAGCCCCCGGGGGATGGTTGGCTACGAGCAGTACTTC; v_call: TRBV7-9; d_call: NA; clone_size: many; j_call: TRBJ2-7
cdr3_aa: CASSRGNQETQYF; cdr3_nt: TGTGCCAGCTCACGGGGAAACCAAGAGACCCAGTACTTC; v_call: TRBV18; d_call: NA; clone_size: few; j_call: TRBJ2-5
cdr3_aa: CASSMGRAEAFF; cdr3_nt: TGTGCCAGTAGTATGGGGAGGGCTGAAGCTTTCTTT; v_call: TRBV19; d_call: NA; clone_size: NA; j_call: TRBJ1-1
cdr3_aa: CASSSPGASYTF; cdr3_nt: TGCGCCAGCAGCTCGCCCGGGGCCAGCTACACCTTC; v_call: TRBV5-1; d_call: NA; clone_size: many; j_call: TRBJ1-2
cdr3_aa: CASSTGTPSGNTIYF; cdr3_nt: TGTGCCAGCAGCACCGGGACACCCTCTGGAAACACCATATATTTT; v_call: TRBV7-2; d_call: NA; clone_size: few; j_call: TRBJ1-3
cdr3_aa: CASSQHSEYEQYF; cdr3_nt: TGTGCCAGCAGCCAACACTCGGAATACGAGCAGTACTTC; v_call: TRBV9; d_call: NA; clone_size: many; j_call: TRBJ2-7
cdr3_aa: CASSQDLGSGIRNEQFF; cdr3_nt: TGTGCCAGCAGCCAAGATTTAGGTAGCGGGATTAGGAATGAGCAGTTCTTC; v_call: TRBV4-2; d_call: TRBD2; clone_size: many; j_call: TRBJ2-1
cdr3_aa: CATSDPRTANTGELFF; cdr3_nt: TGTGCCACCAGTGACCCCAGGACCGCGAACACCGGGGAGCTGTTTTTT; v_call: TRBV24-1; d_call: NA; clone_size: NA; j_call: TRBJ2-2
cdr3_aa: CASSSGRNNEKLFF; cdr3_nt: TGCGCCAGCAGCTCGGGACGGAACAATGAAAAACTGTTTTTT; v_call: TRBV5-1; d_call: NA; clone_size: few; j_call: TRBJ1-4
cdr3_aa: CASSLRTVFEETQYF; cdr3_nt: TGTGCCAGCAGCCTGAGGACAGTATTTGAAGAGACCCAGTACTTC; v_call: TRBV3-1; d_call: NA; clone_size: many; j_call: TRBJ2-5
cdr3_aa: CAISDRGVEAFF; cdr3_nt: TGTGCCATCTCCGACAGAGGCGTTGAAGCTTTCTTT; v_call: TRBV10-3; d_call: NA; clone_size: few; j_call: TRBJ1-1
cdr3_aa: CASSGGYLSTDTQYF; cdr3_nt: TGTGCCAGCAGTGGGGGGTACCTTAGCACAGATACGCAGTATTTT; v_call: TRBV12-3/TRBV12-4; d_call: NA; clone_size: many; j_call: TRBJ2-3
cdr3_aa: CASSLDRGQNTEAFF; cdr3_nt: TGTGCCAGCAGCTTAGACAGGGGCCAAAACACTGAAGCTTTCTTT; v_call: TRBV7-3; d_call: TRBD1; clone_size: NA; j_call: TRBJ1-1
cdr3_aa: CASSPPSGQIMGTQYF; cdr3_nt: TGTGCCAGCTCACCACCCTCCGGGCAGATCATGGGGACCCAGTACTTC; v_call: TRBV18; d_call: NA; clone_size: few; j_call: TRBJ2-5
cdr3_aa: CASSGANYGYTF; cdr3_nt: TGCGCCAGCAGCGGAGCTAACTATGGCTACACCTTC; v_call: TRBV5-1; d_call: NA; clone_size: many; j_call: TRBJ1-2
cdr3_aa: CASSQDRGQGVNYEQYF; cdr3_nt: TGCGCCAGCAGCCAAGATCGCGGACAGGGCGTAAACTACGAGCAGTACTTC; v_call: TRBV4-3; d_call: TRBD1; clone_size: many; j_call: TRBJ2-7
cdr3_aa: CSASLLAGEAAAHEQFF; cdr3_nt: TGCAGTGCTAGTCTCCTAGCGGGAGAAGCAGCGGCACATGAGCAGTTCTTC; v_call: TRBV20-1; d_call: TRBD2; clone_size: NA; j_call: TRBJ2-1
cdr3_aa: CASSRTSGSFSEQYF; cdr3_nt: TGTGCCAGCAGTCGGACTAGCGGGAGTTTTAGCGAGCAGTACTTC; v_call: TRBV12-3/TRBV12-4; d_call: TRBD2; clone_size: NA; j_call: TRBJ2-7
cdr3_aa: CASSLEGWGSSSGNTIYF; cdr3_nt: TGTGCCAGCAGCTTAGAAGGCTGGGGATCATCCTCTGGAAACACCATATATTTT; v_call: TRBV7-3; d_call: NA; clone_size: many; j_call: TRBJ1-3
cdr3_aa: CASSLGHGDTQYF; cdr3_nt: TGCGCCAGCAGCTTGGGACATGGTGATACGCAGTATTTT; v_call: TRBV5-1; d_call: NA; clone_size: NA; j_call: TRBJ2-3
cdr3_aa: CATSSQPGTGHVF; cdr3_nt: TGTGCCACCAGCAGTCAACCCGGGACAGGGCATGTCTTC; v_call: TRBV15; d_call: TRBD1; clone_size: many; j_call: TRBJ2-1
cdr3_aa: CASSGGTLSDTEAFF; cdr3_nt: TGTGCCAGCAGTGGGGGGACTCTCTCTGACACTGAAGCTTTCTTT; v_call: TRBV6-4; d_call: NA; clone_size: NA; j_call: TRBJ1-1
cdr3_aa: CASSLPSREQFF; cdr3_nt: TGTGCCAGCAGCTTACCATCGAGAGAGCAGTTCTTC; v_call: TRBV7-2; d_call: NA; clone_size: few; j_call: TRBJ2-1
cdr3_aa: CASSKGEQTQYF; cdr3_nt: TGCGCCAGCAGTAAGGGGGAACAGACCCAGTACTTC; v_call: TRBV5-1; d_call: NA; clone_size: few; j_call: TRBJ2-5
cdr3_aa: CASSVDGGYSYNEQFF; cdr3_nt: TGTGCCAGCAGCGTAGATGGCGGATACTCCTACAATGAGCAGTTCTTC; v_call: TRBV9; d_call: NA; clone_size: many; j_call: TRBJ2-1
cdr3_aa: CSVEWGHEQFF; cdr3_nt: TGCAGCGTTGAGTGGGGGCATGAGCAGTTCTTC; v_call: TRBV29-1; d_call: NA; clone_size: many; j_call: TRBJ2-1
cdr3_aa: CASNPSGTVNTEAFF; cdr3_nt: TGCGCCAGCAACCCTTCCGGGACAGTGAATACTGAAGCTTTCTTT; v_call: TRBV4-1; d_call: TRBD1; clone_size: few; j_call: TRBJ1-1
cdr3_aa: CASSYEYRDRGEETQYF; cdr3_nt: TGTGCCAGCAGTTACGAGTACCGGGACAGGGGGGAAGAGACCCAGTACTTC; v_call: TRBV6-5; d_call: TRBD1; clone_size: NA; j_call: TRBJ2-5
cdr3_aa: CASSLDRGFGYTF; cdr3_nt: TGTGCCAGCAGTCTGGACAGGGGGTTTGGCTACACCTTC; v_call: TRBV2; d_call: TRBD1; clone_size: NA; j_call: TRBJ1-2
cdr3_aa: CASSSTGSSYNEQFF; cdr3_nt: TGTGCCAGCAGCTCTACAGGGAGCTCCTACAATGAGCAGTTCTTC; v_call: TRBV11-2; d_call: NA; clone_size: many; j_call: TRBJ2-1
cdr3_aa: CASSLSGAYNEQFF; cdr3_nt: TGTGCCAGCAGCCTCAGCGGAGCCTACAATGAGCAGTTCTTC; v_call: TRBV7-2; d_call: NA; clone_size: many; j_call: TRBJ2-1